A selection of T cell receptor beta chains follows, all from one sample in a study of cytomegalovirus exposure and HLA in healthy donors. TCRdb's copy holds only in-frame clones and misses some; the assay was immunoSEQ multiplex PCR. In the table there are 150,000 to 200,000 clones, about 86% of which are singletons. The source material was PBMCs. The source of these receptors is a man aged 35 to 55 in good health and CMV-seropositive. Each CDR3 is given with its conserved first and last residue. A D gene is named only where the DNA matches it firmly. Clone sizes are given selectively: once, few, many, or a class where the clone is expanded.

d_gene	abundance	v_gene	j_gene	CDR3nt	CDR3aa
NA	NA	TRBV5-1	TRBJ1-2	TGCGCCAGCAGCTTGGAGGGGTCCTATGGCTACACCTTC	CASSLEGSYGYTF
TRBD2	NA	TRBV5-8	TRBJ2-1	TGTGCCAGCAGCTTGGTGCGGCGGGAGGGCCGGGATGAGCAGTTCTTC	CASSLVRREGRDEQFF
TRBD2	NA	TRBV4-2	TRBJ2-7	TGTGCCAGCAGCCAAGAGGCTAGCGGGCGCTACGAGCAGTACTTC	CASSQEASGRYEQYF
NA	NA	TRBV11-1	TRBJ2-5	TGTGCCAGCAGCCGGGGACTCCAGCAAGAGACCCAGTACTTC	CASSRGLQQETQYF
TRBD1	few	TRBV27	TRBJ2-1	TGTGCCAGCACCCCGGGACAGGGCTACAATGAGCAGTTCTTC	CASTPGQGYNEQFF
NA	NA	TRBV4-2	TRBJ1-1	TGTGCCAGCAGCCAAGAAAACGTTGCGGGAAACACTGAAGCTTTCTTT	CASSQENVAGNTEAFF
NA	NA	TRBV18	TRBJ1-1	TGTGCCAGCTCACCAGAAGGGGATGAAGCTTTCTTT	CASSPEGDEAFF
NA	few	TRBV5-4	TRBJ2-5	TGTGCCAGCAGACAGGACAGTATACAAGAGACCCAGTACTTC	CASRQDSIQETQYF
NA	NA	TRBV6-1	TRBJ2-7	TGTGCCAGCATCACGGGACTTCCCAACGAGCAGTACTTC	CASITGLPNEQYF
TRBD1	NA	TRBV15	TRBJ2-3	TGTGCCACCAGCAGAAAACAGGGGGCAAGCACAGATATGCAGTATTTT	CATSRKQGASTDMQYF
NA	NA	TRBV5-4	TRBJ2-1	TGTGCCAGCAGCCCTGGGGGGCTAGCGGCCTACAATGAGCAGTTCTTC	CASSPGGLAAYNEQFF
TRBD2	NA	TRBV7-2	TRBJ2-1	TGTGCCAGCAGCTTAGTAGCGGGAGTCGGAAATGAGCAGTTCTTC	CASSLVAGVGNEQFF
NA	NA	TRBV9	TRBJ2-7	TGTGCCAGCAGCGTGACAGGCAGCTCCTACGAGCAGTACTTC	CASSVTGSSYEQYF
TRBD2	NA	TRBV11-2	TRBJ2-2	TGTGCCAGCAGCTTAGATACGGGGATAGCGGGGGTATCGAAGGAGCTGTTTTTT	CASSLDTGIAGVSKELFF
NA	few	TRBV9	TRBJ1-4	TGTGCCAGCAGTGAAACAGGGAACCTTAATGAAAAACTGTTTTTT	CASSETGNLNEKLFF
TRBD2	NA	TRBV7-6	TRBJ2-3	TGTGCCAGCAGCGACGGACTAGCGGGACATGTAGATACGCAGTATTTT	CASSDGLAGHVDTQYF
TRBD2	NA	TRBV29-1	TRBJ2-3	TGCAGCGTTGGATATGGACTAGCGGGAGCAGATACGCAGTATTTT	CSVGYGLAGADTQYF
NA	few	TRBV11-3	TRBJ2-3	TGTGCCAGCAGCCGAGCGGGCCTGGGCACAGATACGCAGTATTTT	CASSRAGLGTDTQYF
NA	few	TRBV7-9	TRBJ2-7	TGTGCCAGCAGCTTAGAAGTAGGGACTCCATCCGGGGAGCAGTACTTC	CASSLEVGTPSGEQYF
NA	NA	TRBV7-6	TRBJ2-5	TGTGCCAGCAGCGCCTCAGCGGCCCAAGAGACCCAGTACTTC	CASSASAAQETQYF
TRBD2	NA	TRBV7-8	TRBJ2-7	TGTGCCAGCAGAGGGCCCGGGACTAGCGGATCCTACGAGCAGTACTTC	CASRGPGTSGSYEQYF
TRBD1	few	TRBV5-6	TRBJ2-7	TGTGCCAGTCTTCGAGGGACAGTCTCCTACGAGCAGTACTTC	CASLRGTVSYEQYF
TRBD1	few	TRBV9	TRBJ1-1	TGTGCCAGCAGCGTAGTGACAGGGTGGACTGAAGCTTTCTTT	CASSVVTGWTEAFF
TRBD2	NA	TRBV4-3	TRBJ2-7	TGCGCCAGCAGCCAAGAGCGTCTGGGAGGGACCGAGCAGTACTTC	CASSQERLGGTEQYF